This TCR beta chain was captured by sequencing in a study of T cell repertoires in cytomegalovirus infection (dated by TCRdb to between 2018 and 2021). In terms of the full investigation: Alongside well-studied HLA-B-restricted epitopes, the peptide stimulations were aimed at recently identified HLA-C-restricted CMV epitopes, whose presentation resists viral immunomodulation. The HLA type of each donor mattered for the analysis, because public TCR beta signatures pointed to carriage of CMV infection along with the matching HLA type. Broad study findings and their caveats: Cumulative frequency of public TCR beta family members discriminated carriers of CMV infection plus the relevant HLA type in this cohort and an independent approximately 370-donor cohort. The ex vivo response was dominated by HLA-C-restricted CMV-specific TCR beta clonotypes, which also provided the single most frequent clonotype in two of eight donors.

The CDR3 sequence holds 16 residues, the cysteine and phenylalanine included. Kept here is only the CDR3 DNA, which spans 48 bases and is read in frame from base 1. Cut back by 1 base and 5 bases, the V and J ends lie 12 bases apart. The germline V gene provides CDR1 SGHTA and CDR2 FQGNSA. Sequenced on an Illumina HiSeq 1500. TCRdb trimmed the raw reads at Q25, called clones with MiXCR and kept productive beta chains. Here each entry gathers all rows of one CDR3 protein and keeps the most common genes and DNA. For this sample there are about 350,000 distinct CDR3 sequences; roughly 34% appear just once. Approximately 12% of the sample belongs to the ten largest clones. A few counts support this clonotype. Its antigen is still unknown. Nothing much larger sits one base from this clone, and base qualities are not available. According to the study, the label for this sample's treatment or condition signals: in vitro stimulation with specific CMV peptide epitopes to enrich CMV-specific T cells.

The rearranged chain carries TRBV7-2 and TRBJ1-6; matching of 5 bases hints at TRBD1 as the D gene. The sample consisted of cultured PBMCs, taken from culture after CMV antigen stimulation. The receptor's source is a human donor in good health (CMV status not recorded). Some clones in this sample may be carry-over from other donors' samples. The CDR3 region has the sequence CASSLVGARDNSPLHF. The nucleotides read TGTGCCAGCAGCTTAGTAGGGGCGCGGGATAATTCACCCCTCCACTTT.